The T cell receptor beta chain under discussion was sequenced for a study of blood T cells in healthy people across ages. On the study more broadly: Capture by template switching was about one barcoded beta molecule per two T cells. The study's findings and limits: The recorded TCR beta diversity per million T cells decreased in a roughly linear manner with age.

Many counts were recorded for this clonotype. Its antigen is not identified. An end of the junction differs from the germline gene, which may be a read error. A second PCR of 7 to 11 cycles used a sample-barcoded 5' primer and a J-beta primer mix. Via MiXCR, TCRdb re-called the 5' RACE reads, giving one row per CDR3 protein. Among approximately 1.5 million distinct CDR3 sequences listed, roughly 30% were seen once. This CDR3 comprises 11 residues. The germline V gene has CDR1 SNHLY and CDR2 FYNNEI. The sample consisted of blood. This chain joins TRBV2 and TRBJ2-5, with a tentative D call TRBD1 (6 bases). This TCR was recovered from a young woman in good health. The CDR3 is CASRDRETQYF. CDR3 sequence (DNA): TGCGCCAGCAGAGACAGGGAGACCCAGTACTTC. Complete variable domain (other parts from reference TRBV2 and TRBJ2-5): EPEVTQTPSHQVTQMGQEVILRCVPISNHLYFYWYRQILGQKVEFLVSFYNNEISEKSEIFDDQFSVERPDGSNFTLKIRSTKLEDSAMYFCASRDRETQYFGPGTRLLVL.